This T cell receptor (beta chain) originates from a study of beta chain features in type 1 diabetes. Study observations and caveats: Type 1 diabetes patients had moderately but significantly shorter TCRB CDR3s in all four CD4+ subsets.

A remark on this clone: Its antigen remains unidentified.

The CDR3 consists of 14 residues. In germline, CDR1 is MNHEY, CDR2 SMNVEV (reference sequence). V was pared by 5 bases and J by 1 base, with 11 bases between. Expressed TCRB transcripts were sequenced, since all the RNA that had been isolated was reverse transcribed. The protocol was immunoSEQ multiplex PCR, while the TCRdb copy is restricted to in-frame clones and leaves out a portion. The sample consists of 640,000 or so clones, about an eighth of them appearing once. This clonotype originated in a man aged 18 to 29 with type 1 diabetes. This chain joins TRBV27 and TRBJ2-5; D is possibly TRBD1 (7 bases). Sequenced sample: naive CD4+ T cells from blood. The CDR3 spells CASSRQGGQETQYF. Written as DNA, the CDR3 is TGTGCCAGCAGTCGCCAGGGGGGCCAAGAGACCCAGTACTTC.